This TCR beta chain is from a study of T-cell memory formation after mild COVID-19. This clonotype was counted only a few times. Its target is unknown. A 5'RACE reaction primed in the constant segment made cDNA libraries of TCR alpha and TCR beta, and these carried sample barcodes and UMIs. TCRdb re-derived calls from the 5' RACE reads in MiXCR, one entry per CDR3 protein. This table has around 150,000 distinct CDR3 sequences, approximately 10% appearing once. Study observations and caveats: Of the contracting clones, CD4+ ones lay mainly in CM and EM, and CD8+ ones in EMRA. Clones contracting day 15 to 85 were balanced CD4/CD8; later expanders leaned CD4+.

Germline CDR1 DFQATT, CDR2 SNEGSKA (reference sequence). The CDR3 sequence is 16 residues long. V lost 3 bases, J lost 7 bases, and 11 bases stayed unmatched. This receptor was taken from a man aged 18 to 35 who had mild COVID-19 (a few samples of this study predate the infection). Cell type and time point are not known. Input material: PBMCs or a T cell subset sorted from them (not recorded which). The genes are TRBV20-1 and TRBJ1-6, with 8 nucleotides matching TRBD1. The CDR3 DNA reads TGCAGTGCTAGCAACAGGCGTCAGGGGGCAAATTCACCCCTCCACTTT. Translating gives CSASNRRQGANSPLHF.